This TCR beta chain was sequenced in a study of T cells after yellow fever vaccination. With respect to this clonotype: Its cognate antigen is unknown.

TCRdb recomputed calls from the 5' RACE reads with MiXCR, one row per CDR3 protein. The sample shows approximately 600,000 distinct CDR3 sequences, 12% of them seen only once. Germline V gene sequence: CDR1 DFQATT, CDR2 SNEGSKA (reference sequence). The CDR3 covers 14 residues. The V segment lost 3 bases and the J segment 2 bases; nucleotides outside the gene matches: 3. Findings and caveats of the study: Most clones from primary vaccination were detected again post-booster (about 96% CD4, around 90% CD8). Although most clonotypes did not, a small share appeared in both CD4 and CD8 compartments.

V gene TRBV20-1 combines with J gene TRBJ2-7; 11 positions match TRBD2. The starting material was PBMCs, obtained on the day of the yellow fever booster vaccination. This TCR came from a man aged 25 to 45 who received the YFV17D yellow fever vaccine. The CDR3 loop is CSASVGLAAYEQYF. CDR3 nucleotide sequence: TGCAGTGCTAGTGTGGGACTAGCGGCCTACGAGCAGTACTTC.